Listed here are 9 T cell receptor beta chains from one sample, sequenced in a study of CD8 T cells in ankylosing spondylitis. Study-level points and caveats: A TCR beta motif of eight or nine highly homologous variants seemed to mark ankylosing spondylitis blood.

MiXCR, applied by TCRdb to the 5' RACE reads, yields one record per CDR3 protein. The sample lists about 390,000 distinct CDR3 sequences, approximately 20% occurring once. These receptors lack a known antigen. The sample comprised blood, either unsorted or a sorted T cell fraction (not recorded which). The receptor source for this set is a male donor with ankylosing spondylitis.

Many counts were recorded for this clonotype. The chain is built from TRBV29-1 and TRBJ2-1, with 7 bases lining up with TRBD1. The V segment lost 5 bases and the J segment 1 base; nucleotides outside the gene matches: 5. CDR3 size: 14 residues. Looked up from germline, CDR1 is SQVTM and CDR2 is ANQGSEA. The CDR3 DNA sequence: TGCAGCGTTCCGATGACAGGGTCCTACAATGAGCAGTTCTTC. It translates to CSVPMTGSYNEQFF.

In this sample, this clonotype turned up a few times. V is TRBV4-2 and J is TRBJ2-6, with a weak D call TRBD1 (6 bases). CDR1 and CDR2 from the germline V gene are LGHNA and YNFKEQ. V gave up 0 bases and J gave up 0 bases, with 18 bases separating them. The CDR3 contains 20 residues. CDR3 coding DNA: TGTGCCAGCAGCCAAGACCCGGACAGTAGTTATTACTCTGGGGCCAACGTCCTGACTTTC. Translation gives CASSQDPDSSYYSGANVLTF.

The genes are TRBV20-1 and TRBJ1-2; possible D gene TRBD1, 6 bases. The CDR3 spans 12 residues. Trimming cost V 3 bases and J 8 bases, with 13 bases left between them. Per germline, CDR1 DFQATT and CDR2 SNEGSKA (reference sequence). The CDR3: CSASAGVGGYTF. The CDR3 DNA sequence: TGCAGTGCTAGTGCAGGGGTCGGCGGCTACACCTTC.

This clonotype has a handful of counts. This sequence joins TRBV3-1 and TRBJ2-7; TRBD1 might be the D (6 bases). V was pared by 4 bases and J by 6 bases, with 10 bases between. Germline V CDR1 and CDR2: LGHDT, YNNKEL (reference sequence). The CDR3 runs 12 residues. CDR3 region: CASSRTGSEQYF. The DNA for the CDR3 is TGTGCCAGCAGCCGCACAGGGAGCGAGCAGTACTTC.

The rearrangement links TRBV5-1 to TRBJ2-5; tentatively, D is TRBD1 (7 bases). CDR1 SGHRS and CDR2 YFSETQ come from the germline V gene. The CDR3 consists of 15 residues. Between the trimmed V and J ends, which lost 4 bases and 2 bases, there was a span of 15 bases. CDR3 DNA sequence: TGCGCCAGCAGCCCCGGCGGGACAGTTCAAGAGACCCAGTACTTC. Amino acid sequence: CASSPGGTVQETQYF.

The rearrangement links TRBV4-1 to TRBJ2-1; possibly TRBD1 for D (6 bases). The V gene's germline CDR1 is MGHRA and CDR2 YSYEKL. Trimming stripped 0 bases from V and 2 bases from J, with 14 bases between. CDR3 size: 17 residues. The DNA for the CDR3 is TGCGCCAGCAGCCAAGATACCCCCCGGGACACCTACAATGAGCAGTTCTTC. This encodes CASSQDTPRDTYNEQFF.

This clonotype was detected only a few times. The chain uses TRBV20-1 and TRBJ2-1, with TRBD2 matching 16 bases. The V and J ends lost 6 bases and 7 bases, in that order; junction bases with no gene match: 9. The CDR3 is 16 amino acids. The germline V gene has CDR1 DFQATT and CDR2 SNEGSKA (reference sequence). CDR3 DNA: TGCAGTGCGTCGGGACTAGCGGGAGGGCCAGGGAATGAGCAGTTCTTC. Translating gives CSASGLAGGPGNEQFF.

The sample holds a few counts of this clonotype. CDR3 region: CASTRSPKGEQFF. CDR3 DNA sequence: TGTGCCAGCACCCGGAGCCCCAAGGGTGAGCAGTTCTTC. V usage is TRBV6-1 and J usage is TRBJ2-1; unclear D gene. Trimming left V 7 bases short and J 9 bases short, with 16 bases between. From germline, CDR1 is MNHNS and CDR2 SASEGT. The CDR3 totals 13 residues.

This clonotype occurred a few times. The V and J genes are TRBV28 and TRBJ1-2; no firm D call. This CDR3 has 15 residues. Germline CDR1 reads MDHEN; CDR2 reads SYDVKM. V dropped 4 bases and J dropped 4 bases, with 16 bases sitting between them. DNA for the CDR3: TGTGCCAGCAGTTCTGGTCCCCCGGGAGGCTATGGCTACACCTTC. The encoded protein is CASSSGPPGGYGYTF.